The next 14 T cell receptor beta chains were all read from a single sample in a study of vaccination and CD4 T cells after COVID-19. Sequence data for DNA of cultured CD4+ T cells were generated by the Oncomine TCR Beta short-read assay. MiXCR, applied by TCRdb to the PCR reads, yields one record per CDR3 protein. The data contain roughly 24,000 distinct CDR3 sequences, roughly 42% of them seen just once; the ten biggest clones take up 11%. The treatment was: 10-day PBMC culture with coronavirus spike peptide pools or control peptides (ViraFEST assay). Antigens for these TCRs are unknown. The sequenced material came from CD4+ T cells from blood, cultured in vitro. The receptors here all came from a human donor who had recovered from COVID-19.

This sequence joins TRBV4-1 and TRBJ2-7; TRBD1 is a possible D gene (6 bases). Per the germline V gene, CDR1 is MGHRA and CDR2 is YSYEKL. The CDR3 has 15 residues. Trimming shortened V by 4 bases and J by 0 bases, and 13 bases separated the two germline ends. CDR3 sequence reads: CASSPGQGGSYEQYF. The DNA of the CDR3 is TGCGCCAGCAGCCCAGGGCAAGGGGGCTCCTACGAGCAGTACTTC.

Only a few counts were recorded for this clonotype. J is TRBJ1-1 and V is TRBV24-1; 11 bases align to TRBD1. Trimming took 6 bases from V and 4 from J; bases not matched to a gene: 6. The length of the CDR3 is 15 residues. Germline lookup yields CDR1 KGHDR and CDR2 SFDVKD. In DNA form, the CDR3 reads TGTGCCACCAGTAGTCGGGGACAGGGGGGCACTGAAGCTTTCTTT. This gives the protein CATSSRGQGGTEAFF.

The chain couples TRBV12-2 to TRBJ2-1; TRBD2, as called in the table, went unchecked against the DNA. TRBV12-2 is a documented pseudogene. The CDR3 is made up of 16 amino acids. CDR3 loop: CASRLAESGEQNEQFF. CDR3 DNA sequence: TGTGCAAGTCGCTTAGCGGAAAGCGGGGAGCAGAATGAGCAGTTCTTC.

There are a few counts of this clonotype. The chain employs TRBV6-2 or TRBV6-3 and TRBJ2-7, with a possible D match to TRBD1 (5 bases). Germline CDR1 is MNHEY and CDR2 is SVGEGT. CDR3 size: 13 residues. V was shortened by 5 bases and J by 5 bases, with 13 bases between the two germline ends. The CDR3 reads CASSPNGRDEQYF. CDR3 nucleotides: TGTGCCAGCAGTCCTAACGGCAGGGACGAGCAGTACTTC.

CDR3 in amino acids: CASSLVDRGLGYTF. The CDR3 coding sequence is TGTGCCAGCAGCTTAGTTGACAGGGGGCTTGGCTACACCTTC. The V and J genes are TRBV7-2 and TRBJ1-2, with TRBD1 matching 10 bases. This CDR3 has 14 residues. Germline values: CDR1 SGHTA, CDR2 FQGNSA. After removal of 1 base from V and 7 bases from J, the junction contained 3 bases not matched to a gene.

This CDR3 is CSVEGSGLGGYTF. The CDR3 DNA sequence: TGCAGCGTTGAAGGCTCCGGGTTAGGTGGCTACACCTTC. The chain uses TRBV29-1 and TRBJ1-2; no clear D gene. The ends were cut back, 1 base at V and 7 bases at J, with 13 bases in the middle. CDR3 size: 13 residues. Germline V CDR1 and CDR2: SQVTM, ANQGSEA.

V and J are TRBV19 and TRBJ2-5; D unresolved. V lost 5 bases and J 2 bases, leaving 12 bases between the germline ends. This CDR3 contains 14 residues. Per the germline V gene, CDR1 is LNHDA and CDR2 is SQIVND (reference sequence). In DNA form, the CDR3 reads TGTGCCAGTAGTTATAGCATACTACAAGAGACCCAGTACTTC. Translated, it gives CASSYSILQETQYF.

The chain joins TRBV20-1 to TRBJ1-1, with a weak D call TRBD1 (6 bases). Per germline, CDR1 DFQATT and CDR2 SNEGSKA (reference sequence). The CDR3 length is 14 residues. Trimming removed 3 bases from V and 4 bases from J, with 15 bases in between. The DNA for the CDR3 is TGCAGTGCTAGTAGGGGGTTTGGTGGCACTGAAGCTTTCTTT. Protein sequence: CSASRGFGGTEAFF.

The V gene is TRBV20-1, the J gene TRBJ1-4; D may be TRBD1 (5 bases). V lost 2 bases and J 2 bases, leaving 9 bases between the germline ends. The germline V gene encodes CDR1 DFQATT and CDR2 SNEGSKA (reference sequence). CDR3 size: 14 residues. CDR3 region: CSARRGGTNEKLFF. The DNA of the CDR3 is TGCAGTGCTAGAAGGGGTGGGACTAATGAAAAACTGTTTTTT.

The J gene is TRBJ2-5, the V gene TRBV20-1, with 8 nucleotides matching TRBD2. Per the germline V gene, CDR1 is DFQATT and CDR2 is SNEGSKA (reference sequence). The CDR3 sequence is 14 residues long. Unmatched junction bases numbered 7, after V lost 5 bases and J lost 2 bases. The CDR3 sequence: CSAQGGGTQETQYF. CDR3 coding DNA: TGCAGTGCTCAGGGCGGGGGGACTCAAGAGACCCAGTACTTC.

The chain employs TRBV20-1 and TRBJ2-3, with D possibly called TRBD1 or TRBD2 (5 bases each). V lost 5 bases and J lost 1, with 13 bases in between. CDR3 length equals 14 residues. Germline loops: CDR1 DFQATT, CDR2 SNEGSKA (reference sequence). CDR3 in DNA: TGCAGTGCTGTCCCTAGGGGAGGCACAGATACGCAGTATTTT. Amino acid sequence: CSAVPRGGTDTQYF.

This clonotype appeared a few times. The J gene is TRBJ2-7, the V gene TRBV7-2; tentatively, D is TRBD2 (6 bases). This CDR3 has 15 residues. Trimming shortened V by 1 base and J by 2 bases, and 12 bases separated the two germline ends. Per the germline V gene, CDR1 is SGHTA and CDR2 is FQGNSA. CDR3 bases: TGTGCCAGCAGCTTAGTGAATAGCGGTCCCTACGAGCAGTACTTC. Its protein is CASSLVNSGPYEQYF.

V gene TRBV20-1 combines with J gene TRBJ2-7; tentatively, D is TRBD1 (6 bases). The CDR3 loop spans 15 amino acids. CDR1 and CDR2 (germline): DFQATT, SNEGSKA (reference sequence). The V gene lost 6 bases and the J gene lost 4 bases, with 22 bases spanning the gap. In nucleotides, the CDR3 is TGCAGTGCCCCGACCCTTCAGGGGAAGCGATACGAGCAGTACTTC. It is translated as CSAPTLQGKRYEQYF.

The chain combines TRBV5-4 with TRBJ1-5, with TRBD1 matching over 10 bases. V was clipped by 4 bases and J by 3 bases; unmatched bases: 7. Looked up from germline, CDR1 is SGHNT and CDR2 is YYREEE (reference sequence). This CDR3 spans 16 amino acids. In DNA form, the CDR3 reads TGTGCCAGCAGCAATCGGGACAGGGGTTACAATCAGCCCCAGCATTTT. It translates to CASSNRDRGYNQPQHF. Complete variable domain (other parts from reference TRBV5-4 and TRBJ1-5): ETGVTQSPTHLIKTRGQQVTLRCSSQSGHNTVSWYQQALGQGPQFIFQYYREEENGRGNFPPRFSGLQFPNYSSELNVNALELDDSALYLCASSNRDRGYNQPQHFGDGTRLSIL.